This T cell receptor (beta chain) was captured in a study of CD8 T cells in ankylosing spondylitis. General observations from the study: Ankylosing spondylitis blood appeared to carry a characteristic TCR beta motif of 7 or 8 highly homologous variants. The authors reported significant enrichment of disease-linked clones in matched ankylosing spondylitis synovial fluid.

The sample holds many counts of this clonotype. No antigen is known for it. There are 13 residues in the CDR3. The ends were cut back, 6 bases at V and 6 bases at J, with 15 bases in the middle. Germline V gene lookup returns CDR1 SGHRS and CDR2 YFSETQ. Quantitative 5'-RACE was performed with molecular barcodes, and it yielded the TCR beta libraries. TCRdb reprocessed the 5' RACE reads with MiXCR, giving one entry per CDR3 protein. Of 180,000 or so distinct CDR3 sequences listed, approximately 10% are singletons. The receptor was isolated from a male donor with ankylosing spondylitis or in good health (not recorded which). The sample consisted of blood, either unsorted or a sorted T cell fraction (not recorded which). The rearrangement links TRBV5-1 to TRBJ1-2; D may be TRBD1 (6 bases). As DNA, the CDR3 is TGCGCCAGCACCATTGAGGGGGTGGATGGCTACACCTTC. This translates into CASTIEGVDGYTF.